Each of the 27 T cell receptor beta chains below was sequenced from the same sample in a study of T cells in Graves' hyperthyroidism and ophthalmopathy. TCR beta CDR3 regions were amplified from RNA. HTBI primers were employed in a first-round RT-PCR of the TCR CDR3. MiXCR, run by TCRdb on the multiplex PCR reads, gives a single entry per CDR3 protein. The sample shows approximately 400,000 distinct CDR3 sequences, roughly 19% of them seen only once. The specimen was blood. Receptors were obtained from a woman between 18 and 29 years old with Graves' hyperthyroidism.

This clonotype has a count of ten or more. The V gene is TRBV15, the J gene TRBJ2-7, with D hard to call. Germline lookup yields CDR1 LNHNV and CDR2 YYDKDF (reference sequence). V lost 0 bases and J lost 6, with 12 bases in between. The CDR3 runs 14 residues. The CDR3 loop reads CATSRDASRVEQYF. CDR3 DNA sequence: TGTGCCACCAGCAGAGATGCTAGTCGGGTCGAGCAGTACTTC.

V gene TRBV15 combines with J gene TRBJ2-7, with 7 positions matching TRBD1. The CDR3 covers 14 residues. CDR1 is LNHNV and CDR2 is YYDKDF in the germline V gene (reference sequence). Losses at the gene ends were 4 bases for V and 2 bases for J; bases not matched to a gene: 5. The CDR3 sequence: CATSKGQGAYEQYF. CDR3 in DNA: TGTGCCACCAGCAAAGGGCAGGGGGCCTACGAGCAGTACTTC.

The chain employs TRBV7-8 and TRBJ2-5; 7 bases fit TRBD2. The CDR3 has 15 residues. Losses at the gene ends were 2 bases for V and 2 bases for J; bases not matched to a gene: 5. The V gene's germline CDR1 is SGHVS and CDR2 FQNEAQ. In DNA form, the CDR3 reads TGTGCCAGCAGCTTAAGAGCGGGACTACAAGAGACCCAGTACTTC. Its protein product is CASSLRAGLQETQYF.

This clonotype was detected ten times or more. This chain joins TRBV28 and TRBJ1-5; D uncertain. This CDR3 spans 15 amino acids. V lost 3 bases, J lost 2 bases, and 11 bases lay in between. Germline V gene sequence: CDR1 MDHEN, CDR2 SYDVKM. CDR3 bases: TGTGCCAGCAGTTTGGCCAGGAATGGCAATCAGCCCCAGCATTTT. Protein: CASSLARNGNQPQHF.

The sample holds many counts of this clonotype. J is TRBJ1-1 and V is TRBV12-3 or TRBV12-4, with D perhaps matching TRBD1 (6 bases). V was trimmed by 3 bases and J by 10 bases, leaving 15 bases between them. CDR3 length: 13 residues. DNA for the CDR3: TGTGCCAGCAGTTTTCAGGGGTCGGTGGGAGCTTTCTTT. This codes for CASSFQGSVGAFF.

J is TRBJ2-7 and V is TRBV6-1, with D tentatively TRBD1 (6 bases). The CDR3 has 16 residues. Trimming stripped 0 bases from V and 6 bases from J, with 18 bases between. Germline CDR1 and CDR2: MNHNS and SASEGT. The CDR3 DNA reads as TGTGCCAGCAGTGAAGCGTTCGGGACAAGCCTGTTCGAGCAGTACTTC. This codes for CASSEAFGTSLFEQYF.

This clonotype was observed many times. The CDR3 spells CSAAWGDTGELFF. For the CDR3, the DNA is TGCAGTGCAGCCTGGGGGGACACCGGGGAGCTGTTTTTT. The chain carries TRBV20-1 and TRBJ2-2, with D tentatively TRBD2 (6 bases). This CDR3 region has 13 residues. Trimming shortened V by 6 bases and J by 3 bases, and 11 bases separated the two germline ends. CDR1 DFQATT and CDR2 SNEGSKA come from the germline V gene (reference sequence).

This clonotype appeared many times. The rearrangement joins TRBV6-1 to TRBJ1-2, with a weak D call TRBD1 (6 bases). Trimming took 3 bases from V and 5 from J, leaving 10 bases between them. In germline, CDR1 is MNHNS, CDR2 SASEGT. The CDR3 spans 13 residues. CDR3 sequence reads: CASSDERGYGYTF. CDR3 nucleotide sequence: TGTGCCAGCAGTGACGAAAGGGGGTATGGCTACACCTTC.

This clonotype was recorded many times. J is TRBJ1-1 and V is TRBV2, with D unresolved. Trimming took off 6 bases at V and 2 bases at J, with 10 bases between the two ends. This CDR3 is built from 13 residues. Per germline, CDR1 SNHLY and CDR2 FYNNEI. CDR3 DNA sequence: TGTGCCAGCAGGGGCGACACTAACACTGAAGCTTTCTTT. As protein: CASRGDTNTEAFF.

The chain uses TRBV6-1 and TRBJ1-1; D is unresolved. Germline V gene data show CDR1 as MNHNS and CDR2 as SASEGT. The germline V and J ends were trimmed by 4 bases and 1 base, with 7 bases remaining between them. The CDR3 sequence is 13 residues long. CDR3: CASSGPRNTEAFF. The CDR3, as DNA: TGTGCCAGCAGTGGCCCTCGGAACACTGAAGCTTTCTTT.

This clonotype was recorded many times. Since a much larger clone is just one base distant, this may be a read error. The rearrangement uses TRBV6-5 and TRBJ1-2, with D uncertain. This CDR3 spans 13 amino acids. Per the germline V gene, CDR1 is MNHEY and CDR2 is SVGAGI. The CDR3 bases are TGTGCCAGCAGATACGGGGTGGACTATGACTACACCTTC. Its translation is CASRYGVDYDYTF.

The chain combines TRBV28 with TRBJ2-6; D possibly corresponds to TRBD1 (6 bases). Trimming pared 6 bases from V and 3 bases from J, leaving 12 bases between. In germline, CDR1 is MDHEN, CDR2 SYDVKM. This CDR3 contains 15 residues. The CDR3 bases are TGTGCCAGCAGAGCAGGGGTGGGTGGGGCCAACGTCCTGACTTTC. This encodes CASRAGVGGANVLTF.

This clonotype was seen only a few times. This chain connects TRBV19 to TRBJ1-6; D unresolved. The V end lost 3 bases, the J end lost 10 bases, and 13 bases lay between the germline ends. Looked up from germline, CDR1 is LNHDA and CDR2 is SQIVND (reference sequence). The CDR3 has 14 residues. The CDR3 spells CASSMIYSWSPLHF. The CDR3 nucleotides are TGTGCCAGTAGTATGATATACAGCTGGTCACCCCTCCACTTT. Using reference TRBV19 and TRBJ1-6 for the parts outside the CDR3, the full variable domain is DGGITQSPKYLFRKEGQNVTLSCEQNLNHDAMYWYRQDPGQGLRLIYYSQIVNDFQKGDIAEGYSVSREKKESFPLTVTSAQKNPTAFYLCASSMIYSWSPLHFGNGTRLTVT.

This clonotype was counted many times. CDR3 in amino acids: CASSQDYAPQETQYF. The DNA for the CDR3 is TGTGCCAGCAGCCAAGATTATGCTCCCCAAGAGACCCAGTACTTC. The chain is built from TRBV14 and TRBJ2-5; D remains ambiguous. This CDR3 is 15 amino acids long. Germline V lookup: CDR1 SGHDN, CDR2 FVKESK. Between the trimmed V and J ends, which lost 0 bases and 1 base, there was a span of 9 bases.

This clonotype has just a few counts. CDR3 amino acids: CSATGTGVYGYTF. The CDR3 DNA follows: TGCAGTGCCACCGGGACAGGGGTTTATGGCTACACCTTC. This sequence joins TRBV20-1 and TRBJ1-2, with 10 bases aligning to TRBD1. Looked up from germline, CDR1 is DFQATT and CDR2 is SNEGSKA (reference sequence). The trim removed 6 bases at V and 5 bases at J, leaving 6 bases unmatched. This CDR3 has 13 residues.

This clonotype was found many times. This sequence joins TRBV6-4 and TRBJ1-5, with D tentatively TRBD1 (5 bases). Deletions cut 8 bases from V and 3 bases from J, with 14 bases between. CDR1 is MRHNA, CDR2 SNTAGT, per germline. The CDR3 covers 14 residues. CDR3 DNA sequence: TGTGCCAGCGACCGGGACTTCCACAATCAGCCCCAGCATTTT. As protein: CASDRDFHNQPQHF.

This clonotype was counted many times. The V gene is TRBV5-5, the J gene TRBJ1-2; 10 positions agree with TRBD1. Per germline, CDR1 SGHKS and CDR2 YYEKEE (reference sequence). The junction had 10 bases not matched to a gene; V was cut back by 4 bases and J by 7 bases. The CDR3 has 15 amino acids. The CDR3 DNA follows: TGTGCCAGCAGCCCCCCGGGACAGGGGATCTCTGGCTACACCTTC. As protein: CASSPPGQGISGYTF.

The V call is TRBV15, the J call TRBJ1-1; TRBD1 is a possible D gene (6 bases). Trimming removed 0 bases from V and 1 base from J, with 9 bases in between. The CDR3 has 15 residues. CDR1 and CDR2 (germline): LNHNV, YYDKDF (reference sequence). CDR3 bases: TGTGCCACCAGCAGAGATTGGGGACAGAACACTGAAGCTTTCTTT. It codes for CATSRDWGQNTEAFF.

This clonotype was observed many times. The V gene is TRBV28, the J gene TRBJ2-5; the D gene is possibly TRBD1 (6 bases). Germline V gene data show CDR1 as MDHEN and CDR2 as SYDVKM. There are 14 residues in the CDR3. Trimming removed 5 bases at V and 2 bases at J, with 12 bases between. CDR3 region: CASSERQEQETQYF. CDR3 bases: TGTGCCAGCAGTGAGAGACAGGAACAAGAGACCCAGTACTTC.

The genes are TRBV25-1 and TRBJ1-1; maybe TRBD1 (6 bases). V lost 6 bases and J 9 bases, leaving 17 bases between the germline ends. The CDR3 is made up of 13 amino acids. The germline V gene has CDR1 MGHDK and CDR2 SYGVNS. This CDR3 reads CASSGGRSRKAFF. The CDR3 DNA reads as TGTGCCAGCAGCGGGGGGCGTTCCCGTAAAGCTTTCTTT.

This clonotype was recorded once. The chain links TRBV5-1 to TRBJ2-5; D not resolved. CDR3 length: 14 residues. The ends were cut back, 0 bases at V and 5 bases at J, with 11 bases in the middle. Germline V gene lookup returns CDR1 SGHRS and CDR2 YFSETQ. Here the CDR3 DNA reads TGCGCCAGCAGCTTGGGAAGCTCCGATGAGACCCAGTACTTC. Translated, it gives CASSLGSSDETQYF.

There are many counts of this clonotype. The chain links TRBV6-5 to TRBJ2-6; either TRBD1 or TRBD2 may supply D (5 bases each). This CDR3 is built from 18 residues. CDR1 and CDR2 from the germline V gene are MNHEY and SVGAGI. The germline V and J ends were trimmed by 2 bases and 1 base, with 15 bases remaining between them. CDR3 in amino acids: CASSYVRAGTSGANVLTF. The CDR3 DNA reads TGTGCCAGCAGTTACGTCAGAGCAGGGACGTCTGGGGCCAACGTCCTGACTTTC.

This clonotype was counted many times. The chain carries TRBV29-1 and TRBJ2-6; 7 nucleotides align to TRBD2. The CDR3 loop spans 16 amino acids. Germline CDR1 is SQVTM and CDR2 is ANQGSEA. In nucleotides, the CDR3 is TGCAGGGGGCCTGGGGGGAGGGCCTCTGGGGCCAACGTCCTGACTTTC. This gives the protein CRGPGGRASGANVLTF. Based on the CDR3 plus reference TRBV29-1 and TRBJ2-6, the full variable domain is SAVISQKPSRDICQRGTSLTIQCQVDSQVTMMFWYRQQPGQSLTLIATANQGSEATYESGFVIDKFPISRPNLTFSTLTVSNMSPEDSSIYLCRGPGGRASGANVLTFGAGSRLTVL.

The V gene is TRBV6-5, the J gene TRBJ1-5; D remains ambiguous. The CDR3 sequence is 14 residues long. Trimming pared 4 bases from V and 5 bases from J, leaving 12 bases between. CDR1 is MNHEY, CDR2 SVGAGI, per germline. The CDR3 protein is CASSLGGSDQPQHF. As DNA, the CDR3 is TGTGCCAGCAGTTTAGGTGGAAGTGATCAGCCCCAGCATTTT.

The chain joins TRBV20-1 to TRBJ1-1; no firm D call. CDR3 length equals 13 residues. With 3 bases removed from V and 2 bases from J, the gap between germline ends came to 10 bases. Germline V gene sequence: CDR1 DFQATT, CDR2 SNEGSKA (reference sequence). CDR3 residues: CSASPRVNTEAFF. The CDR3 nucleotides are TGCAGTGCTAGCCCCAGAGTCAACACTGAAGCTTTCTTT.

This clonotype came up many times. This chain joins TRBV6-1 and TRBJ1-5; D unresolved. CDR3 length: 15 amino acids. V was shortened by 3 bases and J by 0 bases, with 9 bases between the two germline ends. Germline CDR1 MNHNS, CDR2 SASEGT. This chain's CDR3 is CASSDSIYSNQPQHF. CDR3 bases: TGTGCCAGCAGTGACAGCATCTATAGCAATCAGCCCCAGCATTTT.

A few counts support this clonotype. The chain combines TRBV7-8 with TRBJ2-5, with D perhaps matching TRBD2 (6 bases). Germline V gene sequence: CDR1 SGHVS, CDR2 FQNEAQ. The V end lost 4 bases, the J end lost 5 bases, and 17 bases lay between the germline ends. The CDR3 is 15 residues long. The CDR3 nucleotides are TGTGCCAGCAGCTCAATCCGGGCCGCGGGGGAGACCCAGTACTTC. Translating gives CASSSIRAAGETQYF. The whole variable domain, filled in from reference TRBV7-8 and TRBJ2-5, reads GAGVSQSPRYKVAKRGQDVALRCDPISGHVSLFWYQQALGQGPEFLTYFQNEAQLDKSGLPSDRFFAERPEGSVSTLKIQRTQQEDSAVYLCASSSIRAAGETQYFGPGTRLLVL.